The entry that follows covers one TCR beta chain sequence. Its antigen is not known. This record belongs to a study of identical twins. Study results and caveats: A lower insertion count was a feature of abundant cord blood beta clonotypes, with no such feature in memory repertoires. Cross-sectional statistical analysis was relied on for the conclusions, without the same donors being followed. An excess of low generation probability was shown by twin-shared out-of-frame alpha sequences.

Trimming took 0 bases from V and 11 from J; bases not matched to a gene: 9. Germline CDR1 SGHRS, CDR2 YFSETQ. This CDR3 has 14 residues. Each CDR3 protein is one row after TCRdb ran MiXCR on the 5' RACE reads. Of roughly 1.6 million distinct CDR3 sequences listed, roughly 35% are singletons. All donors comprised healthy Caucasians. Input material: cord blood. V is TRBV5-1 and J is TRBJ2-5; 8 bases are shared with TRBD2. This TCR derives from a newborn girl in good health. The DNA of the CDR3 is TGCGCCAGCAGCTTGGATGTAGCGGGGAATGAGCAGTACTTC. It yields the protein CASSLDVAGNEQYF.